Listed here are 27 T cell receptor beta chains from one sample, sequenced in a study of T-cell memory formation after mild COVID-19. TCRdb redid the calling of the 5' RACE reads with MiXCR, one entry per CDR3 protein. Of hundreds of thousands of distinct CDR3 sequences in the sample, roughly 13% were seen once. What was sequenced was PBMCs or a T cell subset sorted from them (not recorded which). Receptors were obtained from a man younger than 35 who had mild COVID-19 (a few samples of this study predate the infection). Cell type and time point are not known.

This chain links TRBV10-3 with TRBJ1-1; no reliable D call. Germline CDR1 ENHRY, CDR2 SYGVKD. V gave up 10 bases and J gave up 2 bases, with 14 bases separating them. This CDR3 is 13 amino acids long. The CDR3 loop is CATVLHPNTEAFF. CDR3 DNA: TGTGCCACGGTGTTACATCCTAACACTGAAGCTTTCTTT.

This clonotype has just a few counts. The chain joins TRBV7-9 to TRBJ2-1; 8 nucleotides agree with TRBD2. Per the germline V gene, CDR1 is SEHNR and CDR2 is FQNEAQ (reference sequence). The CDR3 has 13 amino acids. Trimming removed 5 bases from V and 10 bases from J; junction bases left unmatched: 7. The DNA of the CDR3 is TGTGCCAGCAGCCACTCTCGGGGGGGGGAGCAGTTCTTC. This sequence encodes CASSHSRGGEQFF. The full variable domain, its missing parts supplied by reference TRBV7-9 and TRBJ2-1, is DTGVSQNPRHKITKRGQNVTFRCDPISEHNRLYWYRQTLGQGPEFLTYFQNEAQLEKSRLLSDRFSAERPKGSFSTLEIQRTEQGDSAMYLCASSHSRGGEQFFGPGTRLTVL.

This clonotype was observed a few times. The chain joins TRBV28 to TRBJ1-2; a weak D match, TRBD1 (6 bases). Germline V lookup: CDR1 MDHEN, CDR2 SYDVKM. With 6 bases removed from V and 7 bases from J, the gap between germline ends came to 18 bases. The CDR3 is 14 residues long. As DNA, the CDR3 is TGTGCCAGCAGCCTTTTAAGGGGGTTTGGTGGCTACACCTTC. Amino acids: CASSLLRGFGGYTF.

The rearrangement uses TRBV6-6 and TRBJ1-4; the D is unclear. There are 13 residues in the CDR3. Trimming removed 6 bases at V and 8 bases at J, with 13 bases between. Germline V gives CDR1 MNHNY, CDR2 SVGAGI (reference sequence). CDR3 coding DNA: TGTGCCAGCAGCCCCGACCGAAAGGAAAAACTGTTTTTT. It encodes CASSPDRKEKLFF.

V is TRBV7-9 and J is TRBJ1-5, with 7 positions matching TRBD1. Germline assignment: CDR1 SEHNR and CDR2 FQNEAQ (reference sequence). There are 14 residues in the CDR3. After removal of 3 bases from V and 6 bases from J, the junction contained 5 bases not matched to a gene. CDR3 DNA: TGTGCCAGCAGCTTGGCAGGGGGAAGTCAGCCCCAGCATTTT. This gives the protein CASSLAGGSQPQHF.

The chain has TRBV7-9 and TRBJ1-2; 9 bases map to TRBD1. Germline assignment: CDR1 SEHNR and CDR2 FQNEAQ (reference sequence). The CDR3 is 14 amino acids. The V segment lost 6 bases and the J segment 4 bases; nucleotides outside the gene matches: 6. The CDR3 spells CASSPDRGTYGYTF. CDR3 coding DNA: TGTGCCAGCAGTCCCGACAGGGGGACCTATGGCTACACCTTC.

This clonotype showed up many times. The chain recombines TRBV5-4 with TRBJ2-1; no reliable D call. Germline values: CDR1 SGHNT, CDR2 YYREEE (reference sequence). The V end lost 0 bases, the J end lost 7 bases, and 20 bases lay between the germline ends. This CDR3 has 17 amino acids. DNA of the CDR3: TGTGCCAGCAGCTTGGGAAAATGGGTGCGAATACAGAATGAGCAGTTCTTC. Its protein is CASSLGKWVRIQNEQFF.

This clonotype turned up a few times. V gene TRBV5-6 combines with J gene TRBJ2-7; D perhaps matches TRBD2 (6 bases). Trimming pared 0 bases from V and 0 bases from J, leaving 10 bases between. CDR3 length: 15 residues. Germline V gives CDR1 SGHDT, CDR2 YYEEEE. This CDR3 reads CASSLGSGTSYEQYV. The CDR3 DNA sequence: TGTGCCAGCAGCTTGGGTAGCGGCACCTCCTACGAGCAGTACGTC.

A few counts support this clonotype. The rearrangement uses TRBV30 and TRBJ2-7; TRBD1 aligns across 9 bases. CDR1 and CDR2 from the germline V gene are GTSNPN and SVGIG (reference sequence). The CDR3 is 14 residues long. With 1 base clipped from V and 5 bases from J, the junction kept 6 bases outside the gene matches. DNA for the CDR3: TGTGCCTGGAGTGCGGGACAGGGAAGAAACGAGCAGTACTTC. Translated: CAWSAGQGRNEQYF.

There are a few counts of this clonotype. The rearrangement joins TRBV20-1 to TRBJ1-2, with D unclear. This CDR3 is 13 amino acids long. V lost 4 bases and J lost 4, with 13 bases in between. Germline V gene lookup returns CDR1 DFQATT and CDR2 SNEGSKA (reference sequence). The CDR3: CSATAGAFYGYTF. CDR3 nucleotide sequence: TGCAGTGCTACGGCCGGCGCTTTCTATGGCTACACCTTC.

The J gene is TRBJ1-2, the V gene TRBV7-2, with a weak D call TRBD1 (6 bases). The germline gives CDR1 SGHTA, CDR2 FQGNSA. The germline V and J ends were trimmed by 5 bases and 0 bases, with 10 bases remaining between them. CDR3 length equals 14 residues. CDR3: CASSLRTANYGYTF. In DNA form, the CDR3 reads TGTGCCAGCAGCCTCCGGACAGCTAACTATGGCTACACCTTC.

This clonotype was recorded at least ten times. This chain's CDR3 is CASSYFPGQGTSPLHF. CDR3 sequence (DNA): TGTGCCAGCAGTTACTTTCCGGGACAGGGCACTTCACCCCTCCACTTT. The chain uses TRBV6-5 and TRBJ1-6; TRBD1 matches 9 bases. Germline loops: CDR1 MNHEY, CDR2 SVGAGI. There are 16 residues in the CDR3. V shed 1 base, J shed 9 bases, and the junction held 7 bases outside the gene matches.

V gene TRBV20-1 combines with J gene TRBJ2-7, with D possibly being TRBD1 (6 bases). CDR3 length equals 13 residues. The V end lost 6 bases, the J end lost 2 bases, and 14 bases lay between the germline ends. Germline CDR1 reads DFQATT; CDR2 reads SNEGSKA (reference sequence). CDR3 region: CSAPPGVPYEQYF. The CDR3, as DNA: TGCAGTGCCCCCCCAGGGGTGCCCTACGAGCAGTACTTC.

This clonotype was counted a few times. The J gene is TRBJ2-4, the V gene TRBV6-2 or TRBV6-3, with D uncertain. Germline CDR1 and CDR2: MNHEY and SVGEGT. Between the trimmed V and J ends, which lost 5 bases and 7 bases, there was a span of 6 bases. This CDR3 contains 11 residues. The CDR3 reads CASSQANIQYF. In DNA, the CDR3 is TGTGCCAGCAGTCAAGCTAACATTCAGTACTTC.

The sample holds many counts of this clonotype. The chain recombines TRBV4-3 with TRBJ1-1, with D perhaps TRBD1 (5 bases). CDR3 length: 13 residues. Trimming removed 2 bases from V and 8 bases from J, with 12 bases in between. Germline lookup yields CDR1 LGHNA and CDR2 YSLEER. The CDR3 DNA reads TGCGCCAGCAGCCAACCCGGGGGTGCCGAAGCTTTCTTT. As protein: CASSQPGGAEAFF.

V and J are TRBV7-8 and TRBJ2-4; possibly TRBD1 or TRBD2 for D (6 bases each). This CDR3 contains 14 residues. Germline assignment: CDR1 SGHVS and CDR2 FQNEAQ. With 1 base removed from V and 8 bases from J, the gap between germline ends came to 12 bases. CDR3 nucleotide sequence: TGTGCCAGCAGCTTAGGTTGGGGGGCAGACATTCAGTACTTC. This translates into CASSLGWGADIQYF.

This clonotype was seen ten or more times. The CDR3 DNA reads TGTGCCAGCAGTTACTCGTGGGGATGGTCAGGAAACACCATATATTTT. It translates to CASSYSWGWSGNTIYF. The chain joins TRBV6-5 to TRBJ1-3; D is undetermined. CDR1 MNHEY and CDR2 SVGAGI come from the germline V gene. Trimming took 0 bases from V and 4 from J, leaving 13 bases between them. This CDR3 region has 16 residues.

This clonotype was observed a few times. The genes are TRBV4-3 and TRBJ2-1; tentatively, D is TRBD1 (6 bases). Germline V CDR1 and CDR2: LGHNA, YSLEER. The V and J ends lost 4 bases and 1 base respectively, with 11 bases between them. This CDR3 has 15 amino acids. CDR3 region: CASSRQGQSYNEQFF. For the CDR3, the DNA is TGCGCCAGCAGCCGCCAGGGGCAGTCCTACAATGAGCAGTTCTTC.

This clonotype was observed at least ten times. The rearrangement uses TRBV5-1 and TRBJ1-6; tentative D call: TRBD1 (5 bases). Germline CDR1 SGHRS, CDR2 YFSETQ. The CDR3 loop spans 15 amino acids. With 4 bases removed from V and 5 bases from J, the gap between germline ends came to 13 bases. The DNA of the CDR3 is TGCGCCAGCAGCCTGAGCTCAGGGAATAATTCACCCCTCCACTTT. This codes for CASSLSSGNNSPLHF.

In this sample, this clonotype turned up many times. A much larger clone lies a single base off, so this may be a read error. CDR3 DNA sequence: TGTGCCAGCAGCTTAGGACTAGCGGGGTCCGGGGAGCTGTTTTTT. Amino acid sequence: CASSLGLAGSGELFF. V is TRBV7-2 and J is TRBJ2-2; 11 nucleotides line up with TRBD2. V gave up 1 base and J gave up 6 bases; unmatched junction bases: 1. The germline CDR1 and CDR2 sequences are SGHTA and FQGNSA. This CDR3 has 15 amino acids.

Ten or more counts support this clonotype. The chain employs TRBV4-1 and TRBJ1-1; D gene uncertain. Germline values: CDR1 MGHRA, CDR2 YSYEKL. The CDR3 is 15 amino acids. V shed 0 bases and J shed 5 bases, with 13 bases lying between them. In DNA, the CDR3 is TGCGCCAGCAGCCAAGAAGTGGCAGGTGGGACTGAAGCTTTCTTT. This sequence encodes CASSQEVAGGTEAFF.

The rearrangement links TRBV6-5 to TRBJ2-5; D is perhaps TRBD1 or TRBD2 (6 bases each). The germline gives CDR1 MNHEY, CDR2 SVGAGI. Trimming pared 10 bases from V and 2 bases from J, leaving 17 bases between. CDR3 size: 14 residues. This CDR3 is CATSTGALQETQYF. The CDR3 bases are TGTGCCACCTCTACGGGGGCACTTCAAGAGACCCAGTACTTC.

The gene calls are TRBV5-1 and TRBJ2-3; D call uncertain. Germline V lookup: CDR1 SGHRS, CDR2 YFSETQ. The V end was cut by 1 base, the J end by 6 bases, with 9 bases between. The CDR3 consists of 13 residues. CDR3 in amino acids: CASSLRRPDTQYF. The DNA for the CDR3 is TGCGCCAGCAGCTTGCGCCGCCCGGATACGCAGTATTTT.

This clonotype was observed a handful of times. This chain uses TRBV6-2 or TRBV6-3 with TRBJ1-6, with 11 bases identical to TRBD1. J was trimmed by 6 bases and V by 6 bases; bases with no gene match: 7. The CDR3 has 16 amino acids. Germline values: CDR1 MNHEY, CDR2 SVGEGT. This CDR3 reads CASRMDRGLLNSPLHF. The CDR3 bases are TGTGCCAGCAGGATGGACAGGGGGCTTCTTAATTCACCCCTCCACTTT.

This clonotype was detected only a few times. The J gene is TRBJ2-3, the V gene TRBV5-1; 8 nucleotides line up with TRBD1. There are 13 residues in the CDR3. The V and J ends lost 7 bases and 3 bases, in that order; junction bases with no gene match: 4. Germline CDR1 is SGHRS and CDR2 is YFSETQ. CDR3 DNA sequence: TGCGCCAGCGCCGGACAGGGAACAGATACGCAGTATTTT. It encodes CASAGQGTDTQYF.

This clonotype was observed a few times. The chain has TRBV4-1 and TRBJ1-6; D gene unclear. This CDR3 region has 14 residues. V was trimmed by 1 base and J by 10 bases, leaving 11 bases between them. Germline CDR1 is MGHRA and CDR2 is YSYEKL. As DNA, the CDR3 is TGCGCCAGCAGCCAAGTACGGGTGGGATCACCCCTCCACTTT. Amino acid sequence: CASSQVRVGSPLHF.

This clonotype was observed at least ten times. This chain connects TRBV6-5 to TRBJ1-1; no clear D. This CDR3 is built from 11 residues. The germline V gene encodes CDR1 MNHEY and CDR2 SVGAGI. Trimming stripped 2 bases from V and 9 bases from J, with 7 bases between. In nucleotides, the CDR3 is TGTGCCAGCAGTTACAGGGAGAAAGCTTTCTTT. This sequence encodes CASSYREKAFF.